A selection of T cell receptor beta chains follows, all from one sample in a study of cytomegalovirus exposure and HLA in healthy donors. TCRdb's table, derived via immunoSEQ multiplex PCR, lists solely in-frame clones and lacks some. The repertoire holds about 170,000 clones, with roughly three quarters as singletons. Sequencing input: PBMCs. These receptors came from a woman aged 45-65 years in good health and CMV-seropositive. CDR3s include the opening cysteine and the closing phenylalanine or tryptophan. The D gene is left open where the match is weak. Rows give clone size only sometimes, using once, few, many, or a class for an expanded clone.

V gene,J gene,D gene,clone size,CDR3 length,CDR3 DNA,CDR3 protein
TRBV19,TRBJ1-2,.,.,13,TGTGCCAGTAGTATCAGGGGAGAAGATGGCTACACCTTC,CASSIRGEDGYTF
TRBV4-1,TRBJ1-2,TRBD1,.,17,TGCGCCAGCAGCCACCGCAACAGGGGCGGTGGGAACTATGGCTACACCTTC,CASSHRNRGGGNYGYTF
TRBV5-1,TRBJ1-1,.,.,14,TGCGCCAGCCGCGAGGATGGTTCGAACACTGAAGCTTTCTTT,CASREDGSNTEAFF
TRBV2,TRBJ1-1,TRBD1,few,14,TGTGCCAGCAGTGAGAGGACAGGGGGCACTGAAGCTTTCTTT,CASSERTGGTEAFF
TRBV5-1,TRBJ1-5,TRBD1,.,15,TGCGCCAGCAGCCCAGGGGGCGCGAGCAATCAGCCCCAGCATTTT,CASSPGGASNQPQHF
TRBV27,TRBJ2-3,.,.,20,TGTGCCAGCAGTTTATTTACGGGACACACCTTGGACCCGGCCACAGATACGCAGTATTTT,CASSLFTGHTLDPATDTQYF
TRBV5-4,TRBJ2-3,TRBD1,.,15,TGTGCCAGCAGCTTGGATCCCACAGGGGAGGATACGCAGTATTTT,CASSLDPTGEDTQYF
TRBV5-1,TRBJ1-5,TRBD1,.,14,TGCGCCAGCAGCTCCGGACAGGGGGATCAGCCCCAGCATTTT,CASSSGQGDQPQHF
TRBV6-1,TRBJ2-6,.,.,15,TGTGCCAGCAGTGAAGGCAGTTTTGGGGCCAACGTCCTGACTTTC,CASSEGSFGANVLTF
TRBV2,TRBJ1-5,.,once,15,TGTGCCAGCACCAGGGAGGGCCAGGTCAATCAGCCCCAGCATTTT,CASTREGQVNQPQHF
TRBV2,TRBJ2-5,TRBD1,.,15,TGTGCCAGCAGCCCGTATCGGGCAGGGGGAGAGACCCAGTACTTC,CASSPYRAGGETQYF
TRBV15,TRBJ1-4,.,.,15,TGTGCCACCAGCAGGTCCAGGGCACGGGATGAAAAACTGTTTTTT,CATSRSRARDEKLFF
TRBV5-8,TRBJ1-3,.,.,14,TGTGCCAGCAGCTCTACGGTATCTGGAAACACCATATATTTT,CASSSTVSGNTIYF
TRBV4-1,TRBJ1-5,.,once,13,TGCGCCAGCAGCCAAGGTCCTAATCAGCCCCAGCATTTT,CASSQGPNQPQHF